This section outlines one TCR beta chain sequence together with its context. The sample belongs to a study of cytomegalovirus exposure and HLA in healthy donors. PCR employed 60 Vbeta and 13 Jbeta primers. The table came from immunoSEQ multiplex PCR; TCRdb's copy has only in-frame clones and leaves some out. The repertoire table contains over 100,000 clones. Germline values: CDR1 MNHNY, CDR2 SVGAGI (reference sequence). This CDR3 region has 14 residues. V was shortened by 6 bases and J by 9 bases, with 20 bases between the two germline ends. The sequenced material came from PBMCs. This sequence joins TRBV6-6 and TRBJ1-2, with D maybe TRBD1 (6 bases). The receptor comes from a woman between 35 and 50 years old in good health and CMV-seropositive. The CDR3 reads CASRHREGSLSYTF. The CDR3, as DNA: TGTGCCAGCAGGCACAGGGAAGGGAGTTTAAGCTACACCTTC.